The 20 T cell receptor beta chains below come from one sample, sequenced in a study of blood T cell repertoires in COVID-19. This table comes from immunoSEQ multiplex PCR, and its TCRdb copy is limited to in-frame clones, with some not included. The sample includes roughly 150,000 clones, 80% of them seen just once. The specimen sequenced was PBMCs or T cells enriched from blood (not recorded which). These receptors all stem from a woman aged 55-69 years who had recovered from COVID-19.

The chain recombines TRBV24-1 with TRBJ2-3; maybe TRBD2 (6 bases). V lost 5 bases, J lost 3 bases, and 11 bases lay in between. CDR3 size: 14 residues. Germline CDR1 is KGHDR and CDR2 is SFDVKD. This CDR3 is CATSGRLVTDTQYF. CDR3 nucleotide sequence: TGTGCCACCAGTGGAAGACTAGTAACAGATACGCAGTATTTT.

This chain connects TRBV3-1 (or the pseudogene TRBV3-2) to TRBJ1-6; tentative D call: TRBD1 (5 bases). V dropped 0 bases and J dropped 7 bases, with 13 bases sitting between them. Per germline, CDR1 LGHDT and CDR2 YNNKEL (reference sequence). The CDR3 loop spans 16 amino acids. The CDR3 spells CASSQDLQVLNSPLHF. The CDR3, as DNA: TGTGCCAGCAGCCAAGATCTACAGGTTCTAAATTCACCCCTCCACTTT.

This chain connects TRBV27 to TRBJ2-7, with 7 bases identical to TRBD1. Germline-derived CDR1 and CDR2 are MNHEY and SMNVEV (reference sequence). This CDR3 comprises 14 residues. Trimming took 4 bases from V and 6 from J; bases not matched to a gene: 9. The CDR3 nucleotides read TGTGCCAGCAGTTGGACCCGGGACAGCTCCGAGCAGTACTTC. Translated, it gives CASSWTRDSSEQYF.

V is TRBV19 and J is TRBJ2-5; 9 bases map to TRBD1. The V gene end was trimmed by 6 bases and the J gene end by 2 bases; junction bases not matched to a gene: 1. Per the germline V gene, CDR1 is LNHDA and CDR2 is SQIVND (reference sequence). CDR3 length equals 13 residues. CDR3 coding DNA: TGTGCCAGTAGGGGACAGGGACAAGAGACCCAGTACTTC. Amino acids: CASRGQGQETQYF.

This chain joins TRBV5-1 and TRBJ1-2; tentatively, D is TRBD1 (5 bases). The germline gives CDR1 SGHRS, CDR2 YFSETQ. Trimming cost V 7 bases and J 7 bases, with 17 bases left between them. This CDR3 has 13 amino acids. CDR3 residues: CASSQGDKGGYTF. DNA for the CDR3: TGCGCCAGCTCCCAAGGGGATAAGGGTGGCTACACCTTC.

This clone has more than one count but fewer than ten. The V gene is TRBV19, the J gene TRBJ1-1; no reliable D call. Germline values: CDR1 LNHDA, CDR2 SQIVND (reference sequence). V was clipped by 5 bases and J by 1 base, with 11 bases between them. This CDR3 has 14 amino acids. In DNA, the CDR3 is TGTGCCAGTAGTGTCCAGGCTGCGAACACTGAAGCTTTCTTT. Its translation is CASSVQAANTEAFF.

The gene calls are TRBV2 and TRBJ2-1; TRBD2 is a possible D gene (5 bases). In germline, CDR1 is SNHLY, CDR2 FYNNEI. The CDR3 has 14 residues. V was shortened by 9 bases and J by 8 bases, with 20 bases between the two germline ends. This CDR3 is CASSSGLTSDEQFF. The CDR3 DNA follows: TGTGCCAGTTCCAGCGGTCTAACGTCTGATGAGCAGTTCTTC.

The genes are TRBV19 and TRBJ1-2; D ambiguous. The CDR3 consists of 17 residues. Germline CDR1 LNHDA, CDR2 SQIVND (reference sequence). Trimming took off 3 bases at V and 0 bases at J, with 17 bases between the two ends. CDR3 sequence (DNA): TGTGCCAGTAGTATTGGGTTTCTTCAGGTATCTAACTATGGCTACACCTTC. This translates into CASSIGFLQVSNYGYTF. The full variable domain, in which reference TRBV19 and TRBJ1-2 provide the parts outside the CDR3, is DGGITQSPKYLFRKEGQNVTLSCEQNLNHDAMYWYRQDPGQGLRLIYYSQIVNDFQKGDIAEGYSVSREKKESFPLTVTSAQKNPTAFYLCASSIGFLQVSNYGYTFGSGTRLTVV.

This chain joins TRBV3-1 (or the pseudogene TRBV3-2) and TRBJ1-1; no definite D call. V dropped 2 bases and J dropped 1 base, with 14 bases sitting between them. Germline V lookup: CDR1 LGHDT, CDR2 YNNKEL (reference sequence). This CDR3 comprises 16 residues. The CDR3 here is CASSQMEAVGNTEAFF. CDR3 DNA sequence: TGTGCCAGCAGCCAAATGGAGGCTGTAGGGAACACTGAAGCTTTCTTT.

This rearrangement joins TRBV12-3 or TRBV12-4 to TRBJ2-7, with a tentative D call TRBD1 (6 bases). The CDR3 extends over 13 amino acids. V was trimmed by 3 bases and J by 3 bases, leaving 9 bases between them. CDR3 loop: CASSFGRGYEQYF. Written as DNA, the CDR3 is TGTGCCAGCAGTTTTGGCAGGGGCTACGAGCAGTACTTC.

The chain combines TRBV6-1 with TRBJ1-2, with 11 nucleotides matching TRBD1. Germline CDR1 reads MNHNS; CDR2 reads SASEGT. This CDR3 contains 16 residues. V shed 0 bases, J shed 4 bases, and the junction held 4 bases outside the gene matches. In nucleotides, the CDR3 is TGTGCCAGCAGTGAAGCGGATGGGACAGGGGGCTATGGCTACACCTTC. Its translation is CASSEADGTGGYGYTF.

This chain connects TRBV11-3 to TRBJ2-1; TRBD2 matches 8 bases. Trimming removed 2 bases from V and 16 bases from J; junction bases left unmatched: 4. The CDR3 sequence is 11 residues long. The germline CDR1 and CDR2 sequences are SGHNT and YENEEA. CDR3 sequence reads: CASSLRGGSFF. The CDR3 region has the DNA TGTGCCAGCAGCTTACGGGGGGGCTCCTTCTTC.

The V call is TRBV6-5, the J call TRBJ2-1, with a possible D match to TRBD1 (5 bases). The V gene lost 2 bases and the J gene lost 3 bases, with 8 bases spanning the gap. The V gene's germline CDR1 is MNHEY and CDR2 SVGAGI. The CDR3 covers 14 residues. CDR3 region: CASSYQTGYNEQFF. CDR3 nucleotide sequence: TGTGCCAGCAGTTACCAAACAGGCTACAATGAGCAGTTCTTC.

The chain combines TRBV27 with TRBJ2-7, with D possibly being TRBD1 (5 bases). Trimming stripped 7 bases from V and 1 base from J, with 20 bases between. The length of the CDR3 is 16 residues. CDR1 and CDR2 from the germline V gene are MNHEY and SMNVEV (reference sequence). This CDR3 is CASILPRAANSYEQYF. The CDR3 nucleotides read TGTGCCAGCATTCTGCCCAGGGCTGCAAATTCCTACGAGCAGTACTTC.

This chain connects TRBV5-1 to TRBJ2-6, with TRBD1 matching over 9 bases. Germline assignment: CDR1 SGHRS and CDR2 YFSETQ. This CDR3 has 17 amino acids. Losses at the gene ends were 3 bases for V and 0 bases for J; bases not matched to a gene: 4. CDR3: CASSSGTGSSGANVLTF. As DNA, the CDR3 is TGCGCCAGCAGCTCCGGGACAGGGAGCTCTGGGGCCAACGTCCTGACTTTC.

V usage is TRBV3-1 (or the pseudogene TRBV3-2) and J usage is TRBJ1-5, with D uncertain. Germline CDR1 reads LGHDT; CDR2 reads YNNKEL (reference sequence). This CDR3 comprises 14 residues. Trimming removed 1 base from V and 1 base from J, with 5 bases in between. CDR3 sequence reads: CASSQAGSNQPQHF. The CDR3 nucleotides are TGTGCCAGCAGCCAAGCTGGCAGCAATCAGCCCCAGCATTTT.

The chain recombines TRBV10-3 with TRBJ1-4; D remains ambiguous. CDR1 and CDR2 (germline): ENHRY, SYGVKD. Trimming removed 2 bases from V and 4 bases from J, with 8 bases in between. The CDR3 runs to 14 residues. CDR3 in amino acids: CAISEAGSNEKLFF. DNA for the CDR3: TGTGCCATCAGTGAGGCAGGTAGTAATGAAAAACTGTTTTTT.

V and J are TRBV9 and TRBJ2-7; weak D call: TRBD2 (6 bases). V lost 0 bases to trimming and J lost 0 bases, with 7 bases between them. The CDR3 spans 14 residues. The germline V gene encodes CDR1 SGDLS and CDR2 YYNGEE. CDR3 sequence (DNA): TGTGCCAGCAGCGTAGGGACTACCTCCTACGAGCAGTACTTC. This translates into CASSVGTTSYEQYF.

V and J are TRBV29-1 and TRBJ2-5; 8 bases are shared with TRBD2. Germline lookup yields CDR1 SQVTM and CDR2 ANQGSEA. V lost 3 bases to trimming and J lost 1 base; unmatched junction nucleotides: 4. The CDR3 is 14 amino acids. Written as DNA, the CDR3 is TGCAGCGTTGAGTTGGCGGGGGGCCAAGAGACCCAGTACTTC. It encodes CSVELAGGQETQYF. The full variable domain, its missing parts supplied by reference TRBV29-1 and TRBJ2-5, is SAVISQKPSRDICQRGTSLTIQCQVDSQVTMMFWYRQQPGQSLTLIATANQGSEATYESGFVIDKFPISRPNLTFSTLTVSNMSPEDSSIYLCSVELAGGQETQYFGPGTRLLVL.

The J gene is TRBJ2-6, the V gene TRBV7-7; TRBD2 matches 8 bases. Per germline, CDR1 SSHAT and CDR2 FNYEAQ (reference sequence). V was pared by 2 bases and J by 3 bases, with 0 bases of the junction left unmatched. The CDR3 extends over 15 amino acids. The CDR3 here is CASSLSGGGANVLTF. CDR3 nucleotides: TGTGCCAGCAGCTTAAGCGGGGGTGGGGCCAACGTCCTGACTTTC.